The 9 T cell receptor beta chains in this list originate from one sample, sequenced in a study of CD8+CD57+ T cells in acquired aplastic anemia. Previously, flow cytometry had revealed CD8+CD57+ cell expansion in the patients chosen for sequencing. Genomic DNA constituted the template upon which TCR beta VDJ and CDR3 profiling was performed. From the reads, TCRdb called clonotypes with MiXCR, one entry per CDR3 protein. The repertoire includes around 430,000 distinct CDR3 sequences, over 25% of them detected once, and around 0.82% sits in the top ten. Material: sorted CD4+, CD8+, or CD8+CD57+ T cells (not recorded which) from PBMCs. The receptor set was obtained from a human donor with aplastic anemia.

This clonotype came up a few times. CDR3 sequence reads: CASTESGANVLTF. DNA of the CDR3: TGTGCCAGCACCGAATCTGGGGCCAACGTCCTGACTTTC. J is TRBJ2-6 and V is TRBV6-1, with D unclear. This CDR3 comprises 13 residues. The germline V and J ends were trimmed by 7 bases and 1 base, with 5 bases remaining between them. Germline loops: CDR1 MNHNS, CDR2 SASEGT.

This clonotype appeared many times. This chain links TRBV19 with TRBJ2-6; no definite D call. The CDR3 contains 14 residues. Trimming removed 8 bases from V and 4 bases from J, with 12 bases in between. Germline CDR1 and CDR2: LNHDA and SQIVND (reference sequence). The CDR3 DNA sequence: TGTGCCAGTGGAAATCCTGGCGGGGCCAACGTCCTGACTTTC. The encoded protein is CASGNPGGANVLTF.

This sequence joins TRBV14 and TRBJ2-3, with D perhaps TRBD2 (5 bases). This CDR3 has 15 amino acids. The V gene's germline CDR1 is SGHDN and CDR2 FVKESK. V shed 4 bases and J shed 4 bases, with 15 bases lying between them. The CDR3 sequence: CASSPSGLRADTQYF. In nucleotides, the CDR3 is TGTGCCAGCAGCCCGTCCGGACTTAGGGCAGATACGCAGTATTTT.

This clonotype was seen a handful of times. V gene TRBV15 combines with J gene TRBJ2-3; TRBD2 might be the D (5 bases). Germline CDR1 is LNHNV and CDR2 is YYDKDF (reference sequence). The CDR3 is made up of 18 amino acids. Trimming took off 0 bases at V and 2 bases at J, with 18 bases between the two ends. The CDR3 sequence is CATSRDLPGIGVTDTQYF. CDR3 in DNA: TGTGCCACCAGCAGAGATCTTCCCGGGATCGGTGTCACAGATACGCAGTATTTT. The full variable domain, its missing parts supplied by reference TRBV15 and TRBJ2-3, is DAMVIQNPRYQVTQFGKPVTLSCSQTLNHNVMYWYQQKSSQAPKLLFHYYDKDFNNEADTPDNFQSRRPNTSFCFLDIRSPGLGDTAMYLCATSRDLPGIGVTDTQYFGPGTRLTVL.

This clonotype occurred many times. J is TRBJ2-5 and V is TRBV29-1; a possible D gene is TRBD2 (5 bases). This CDR3 region has 12 residues. CDR1 SQVTM and CDR2 ANQGSEA come from the germline V gene. V was trimmed by 4 bases and J by 7 bases, leaving 13 bases between them. CDR3 in DNA: TGCAGCGTTGTGGGCAGCGGACCGACCCAGTACTTC. Protein sequence: CSVVGSGPTQYF. Full variable domain (rest looked up from reference TRBV29-1 and TRBJ2-5): SAVISQKPSRDICQRGTSLTIQCQVDSQVTMMFWYRQQPGQSLTLIATANQGSEATYESGFVIDKFPISRPNLTFSTLTVSNMSPEDSSIYLCSVVGSGPTQYFGPGTRLLVL.

This clonotype was counted only a few times. V and J are TRBV11-2 and TRBJ1-6, with D maybe TRBD1 (5 bases). The length of the CDR3 is 13 residues. Trimming took 5 bases from V and 6 from J, leaving 8 bases between them. Per germline, CDR1 SGHAT and CDR2 FQNNGV. CDR3 loop: CASSRTRNSPLHF. The CDR3 DNA reads TGTGCCAGCAGCCGGACACGTAATTCACCCCTCCACTTT.

Notes on this clonotype: A much larger clone differs by one base, so this may be a read error. The chain combines TRBV9 with TRBJ1-1; D is possibly TRBD1 (5 bases). From germline, CDR1 is SGDLS and CDR2 YYNGEE. This CDR3 spans 13 amino acids. The V and J ends lost 2 bases and 6 bases respectively, with 11 bases between them. The chain's CDR3 is CASSVRGGAEAFF. In nucleotides, the CDR3 is TGTGCCAGCAGCGTCCGGGGAGGGGCTGAAGCTTTCTTT.

In the case of this clonotype: The conserved phenylalanine or tryptophan normally closing the CDR3 is absent here, so this likely arose from a read error. The chain carries TRBV19 and TRBJ1-1; a possible D gene is TRBD1 (6 bases). Germline values: CDR1 LNHDA, CDR2 SQIVND (reference sequence). V dropped 4 bases and J dropped 0 bases, with 12 bases sitting between them. The CDR3 runs to 15 residues. The CDR3: CASSTQTGMNTEAFL. The CDR3 nucleotides read TGTGCCAGTAGTACCCAGACAGGTATGAACACTGAAGCTTTCCTT.

The sample holds many counts of this clonotype. The rearrangement joins TRBV2 to TRBJ2-5; 8 bases are a match to TRBD1. CDR1 and CDR2 (germline): SNHLY, FYNNEI. Germline trimming cut 6 bases from V and 5 bases from J; bases unmatched to any gene: 5. CDR3 size: 13 residues. The CDR3 nucleotides read TGTGCCAGCAGGGACCGGGACAGGGAGACCCAGTACTTC. Protein sequence: CASRDRDRETQYF.